These 28 T cell receptor beta chains originate from one sample sequenced in a study of T cells in Graves' hyperthyroidism and ophthalmopathy. RNA transcripts yielded amplified TCR beta CDR3 regions. HTBI primers were the set used in a first-round RT-PCR of the TCR CDR3. MiXCR, run by TCRdb on the multiplex PCR reads, gives a single entry per CDR3 protein. The sample lists about 250,000 distinct CDR3 sequences; 22% were seen once. Input material: blood. The receptors were sampled from a young man with Graves' ophthalmopathy.

This clonotype showed up just a few times. CDR3 sequence: CASGQAGVGTGELFF. The CDR3 coding sequence is TGTGCCAGCGGTCAAGCGGGAGTGGGGACCGGGGAGCTGTTTTTT. The chain uses TRBV28 and TRBJ2-2; 8 bases fit TRBD2. The CDR3 extends over 15 amino acids. Germline trimming cut 8 bases from V and 5 bases from J; bases unmatched to any gene: 10. From germline, CDR1 is MDHEN and CDR2 SYDVKM. The full variable domain, completed using reference TRBV28 and TRBJ2-2, is DVKVTQSSRYLVKRTGEKVFLECVQDMDHENMFWYRQDPGLGLRLIYFSYDVKMKEKGDIPEGYSVSREKKERFSLILESASTNQTSMYLCASGQAGVGTGELFFGEGSRLTVL.

This chain links TRBV11-1 with TRBJ2-7; TRBD2 agrees at 7 bases. CDR3 length equals 13 residues. V lost 5 bases, J lost 3 bases, and 4 bases stayed unmatched. Germline V gene sequence: CDR1 SGHAT, CDR2 FQDESV (reference sequence). The DNA of the CDR3 is TGTGCCAGCAGCGCTAGCGGAAACTACGAGCAGTACTTC. This codes for CASSASGNYEQYF.

This clonotype was counted many times. The chain uses TRBV12-3 or TRBV12-4 and TRBJ1-6; D ambiguous. CDR3 size: 13 residues. Between the trimmed V and J ends, which lost 10 bases and 9 bases, there was a span of 16 bases. The CDR3 DNA is TGTGCCACCACGCGGAGGGCGGGTTCACCCCTCCACTTT. It encodes CATTRRAGSPLHF.

The rearrangement links TRBV29-1 to TRBJ2-1; no clear D gene. This CDR3 contains 12 residues. Trimming shortened V by 1 base and J by 8 bases, and 9 bases separated the two germline ends. From germline, CDR1 is SQVTM and CDR2 ANQGSEA. The CDR3 spells CSVEVRGDEQFF. CDR3 DNA: TGCAGCGTTGAAGTAAGAGGTGATGAGCAGTTCTTC.

This clonotype occurred once. The J gene is TRBJ1-2, the V gene TRBV3-1, with 9 bases matching TRBD1. V trimming: 4 bases; J trimming: 6 bases; junction bases outside the gene matches: 12. The germline V gene has CDR1 LGHDT and CDR2 YNNKEL (reference sequence). The CDR3 consists of 16 residues. In DNA, the CDR3 is TGTGCCAGCAGCCGGAATATAGGGGACAGGGAGCATGGCTACACCTTC. This encodes CASSRNIGDREHGYTF.

The CDR3 DNA reads as TGTGCCAGCAGCTTAGAACCCACAGATACGCAGTATTTT. Translated: CASSLEPTDTQYF. The chain links TRBV11-2 to TRBJ2-3, with no clear D. The V gene's germline CDR1 is SGHAT and CDR2 FQNNGV. The V end lost 0 bases, the J end lost 2 bases, and 3 bases lay between the germline ends. This CDR3 is built from 13 residues.

The table lists this clonotype with a few counts. The rearrangement links TRBV14 to TRBJ2-1; D ambiguous. This CDR3 comprises 13 residues. The V gene lost 2 bases and the J gene lost 4 bases, with 6 bases spanning the gap. Germline assignment: CDR1 SGHDN and CDR2 FVKESK. The CDR3 coding sequence is TGTGCCAGCAGCCAACAACCTTACAATGAGCAGTTCTTC. It specifies CASSQQPYNEQFF.

The chain carries TRBV20-1 and TRBJ2-1; 13 positions agree with TRBD2. The CDR3 has 18 amino acids. Germline CDR1 and CDR2: DFQATT and SNEGSKA (reference sequence). Unmatched junction bases numbered 8, after V lost 0 bases and J lost 3 bases. This CDR3 reads CSARDWTSGSFGYNEQFF. For the CDR3, the DNA is TGCAGTGCTAGAGATTGGACTAGCGGGAGTTTTGGCTACAATGAGCAGTTCTTC.

A few counts support this clonotype. V gene TRBV7-7 combines with J gene TRBJ2-2; 7 bases fit TRBD2. CDR1 is SSHAT, CDR2 FNYEAQ, per germline (reference sequence). The CDR3 runs 14 residues. The CDR3 is CASGPGLNTGELFF. The DNA for the CDR3 is TGTGCTAGCGGACCGGGACTAAACACCGGGGAGCTGTTTTTT.

This chain uses TRBV18 with TRBJ2-1; maybe TRBD1 (5 bases). This CDR3 spans 15 amino acids. The germline CDR1 and CDR2 sequences are KGHSH and LQKENI. With 3 bases removed from V and 5 bases from J, the gap between germline ends came to 14 bases. The CDR3 here is CASSPLQVGNNEQFF. As DNA, the CDR3 is TGTGCCAGCTCACCGTTACAGGTTGGCAACAATGAGCAGTTCTTC.

V gene TRBV7-6 combines with J gene TRBJ2-2; 10 bases align to TRBD2. This CDR3 has 15 residues. The V gene end was trimmed by 6 bases and the J gene end by 0 bases; junction bases not matched to a gene: 1. Germline CDR1 is SGHVS and CDR2 is FNYEAQ. CDR3 in DNA: TGTGCCAGCAGACTAGCGGGGCCGAACACCGGGGAGCTGTTTTTT. Translated, it gives CASRLAGPNTGELFF.

The genes are TRBV15 and TRBJ2-1, with 7 bases lining up with TRBD2. Trimming took 0 bases from V and 2 from J; bases not matched to a gene: 13. Germline V CDR1 and CDR2: LNHNV, YYDKDF (reference sequence). CDR3 length equals 19 residues. The CDR3 sequence is CATSRDSFLRGTTYNEQFF. In DNA form, the CDR3 reads TGTGCCACCAGCAGAGATTCCTTCCTTAGAGGGACTACCTACAATGAGCAGTTCTTC.

The gene calls are TRBV9 and TRBJ2-3, with D perhaps matching TRBD1 (6 bases). The V end lost 4 bases, the J end lost 2 bases, and 23 bases lay between the germline ends. Germline CDR1 SGDLS, CDR2 YYNGEE. The CDR3 totals 18 residues. The CDR3 region is CASSPRTGRGINTDTQYF. CDR3 in DNA: TGTGCCAGCAGCCCTCGGACGGGTAGGGGGATCAACACAGATACGCAGTATTTT.

The rearrangement joins TRBV7-2 to TRBJ2-1, with 7 nucleotides matching TRBD2. Trimming at V came to 6 bases and at J to 5 bases, leaving 7 bases not matched to a gene. The CDR3 extends over 14 amino acids. Germline V lookup: CDR1 SGHTA, CDR2 FQGNSA. CDR3 residues: CASRLRESNNEQFF. For the CDR3, the DNA is TGTGCCAGCAGGTTGCGGGAGAGTAACAATGAGCAGTTCTTC.

The rearrangement joins TRBV18 to TRBJ2-5; D is ambiguous. The germline V gene encodes CDR1 KGHSH and CDR2 LQKENI. V lost 6 bases and J 5 bases, leaving 16 bases between the germline ends. The CDR3 totals 14 residues. The CDR3 nucleotides read TGTGCCAGCTCCCCGGGCCTAGGCGTGGAGACCCAGTACTTC. This gives the protein CASSPGLGVETQYF. Supplemented by reference TRBV18 and TRBJ2-5, the full variable domain reads NAGVMQNPRHLVRRRGQEARLRCSPMKGHSHVYWYRQLPEEGLKFMVYLQKENIIDESGMPKERFSAEFPKEGPSILRIQQVVRGDSAAYFCASSPGLGVETQYFGPGTRLLVL.

This clonotype was counted many times. This chain links TRBV27 with TRBJ1-1, with TRBD1 as a possible D gene (6 bases). Trimming cost V 3 bases and J 1 base, with 9 bases left between them. Germline CDR1 MNHEY, CDR2 SMNVEV (reference sequence). CDR3 length equals 14 residues. In nucleotides, the CDR3 is TGTGCCAGCAGTTTTTCACAGGGGAACACTGAAGCTTTCTTT. Its protein is CASSFSQGNTEAFF.

In DNA form, the CDR3 reads TGTGCCAGCAGAGGGACACGATATAGCAATCAGCCCCAGCATTTT. It yields the protein CASRGTRYSNQPQHF. The chain links TRBV6-1 to TRBJ1-5; perhaps TRBD1 as D (6 bases). The germline V gene has CDR1 MNHNS and CDR2 SASEGT. This CDR3 comprises 15 residues. The V end was cut by 6 bases, the J end by 0 bases, with 12 bases between.

The rearrangement joins TRBV20-1 to TRBJ2-2; 15 nucleotides match TRBD2. V dropped 6 bases and J dropped 7; count of bases not matched to a gene: 3. CDR3 length: 14 amino acids. Germline V lookup: CDR1 DFQATT, CDR2 SNEGSKA (reference sequence). The CDR3 nucleotides are TGCAGTGCCAGGACTAGCGGGAGGGGCGGGGAGCTGTTTTTT. Its protein product is CSARTSGRGGELFF.

In this sample, this clonotype turned up many times. The CDR3 DNA reads TGCGCCAGCAGCCAAAGTGTTGGGACAGGGTACCTTAATGAGCAGTTCTTC. Translated, it gives CASSQSVGTGYLNEQFF. The V and J genes are TRBV4-1 and TRBJ2-1; 9 positions agree with TRBD1. The CDR3 contains 17 residues. Germline loops: CDR1 MGHRA, CDR2 YSYEKL. V dropped 2 bases and J dropped 7; count of bases not matched to a gene: 12.

This clonotype was found many times. The chain employs TRBV6-1 and TRBJ1-5; D gene ambiguous. The CDR3 covers 13 residues. Germline V gene sequence: CDR1 MNHNS, CDR2 SASEGT. V dropped 5 bases and J dropped 5 bases, with 10 bases sitting between them. This chain's CDR3 is CASSSAVHQPQHF. The CDR3 nucleotides are TGTGCCAGCAGTTCTGCGGTGCATCAGCCCCAGCATTTT.

The rearrangement links TRBV11-3 to TRBJ2-7, with 11 bases fitting TRBD2. The germline V gene encodes CDR1 SGHNT and CDR2 YENEEA. The length of the CDR3 is 13 residues. V shed 3 bases, J shed 6 bases, and the junction held 1 base outside the gene matches. CDR3 bases: TGTGCCAGCAGCTTCGGACTAGCGGGCGAGCAGTACTTC. It is translated as CASSFGLAGEQYF.

This clonotype showed up many times. The chain uses TRBV5-1 and TRBJ2-7; the D is unclear. There are 15 residues in the CDR3. CDR1 SGHRS and CDR2 YFSETQ come from the germline V gene. V lost 0 bases to trimming and J lost 3 bases, with 13 bases between them. DNA for the CDR3: TGCGCCAGCAGCTTGGCCCCGGAACCGGACTACGAGCAGTACTTC. Its translation is CASSLAPEPDYEQYF.

This clonotype was recorded many times. V and J are TRBV2 and TRBJ2-2, with no clear D. The V end lost 4 bases, the J end lost 5 bases, and 8 bases lay between the germline ends. The CDR3 totals 13 residues. The V gene's germline CDR1 is SNHLY and CDR2 FYNNEI. The CDR3 here is CASSVMGTGELFF. The CDR3 coding sequence is TGTGCCAGCAGTGTTATGGGGACCGGGGAGCTGTTTTTT.

This clonotype appeared many times. The CDR3 coding sequence is TGTGCCTGGACCCGGCCGGGCGAAAAACTGTTTTTT. Encoded protein: CAWTRPGEKLFF. V is TRBV30 and J is TRBJ1-4; no firm D call. The CDR3 covers 12 residues. Trimming took off 4 bases at V and 8 bases at J, with 11 bases between the two ends. From germline, CDR1 is GTSNPN and CDR2 SVGIG (reference sequence). Filled out from reference TRBV30 and TRBJ1-4, the complete variable domain reads SQTIHQWPATLVQPVGSPLSLECTVEGTSNPNLYWYRQAAGRGLQLLFYSVGIGQISSEVPQNLSASRPQDRQFILSSKKLLLSDSGFYLCAWTRPGEKLFFGSGTQLSVL.

This clonotype was seen more than once but under ten times. This rearrangement joins TRBV3-1 to TRBJ2-3, with no clear D. Trimming took 3 bases from V and 0 from J, leaving 16 bases between them. From germline, CDR1 is LGHDT and CDR2 YNNKEL (reference sequence). This CDR3 contains 17 residues. CDR3 sequence reads: CASSHATLWRSTDTQYF. The CDR3 DNA is TGTGCCAGCAGCCATGCGACCCTGTGGCGGAGCACAGATACGCAGTATTTT.

This sequence joins TRBV20-1 and TRBJ2-2, with 7 bases fitting TRBD1. CDR1 is DFQATT, CDR2 SNEGSKA, per germline (reference sequence). This CDR3 contains 15 residues. The J segment lost 3 bases and the V segment lost 1 base, leaving 5 bases of the junction unmatched. The CDR3 region has the DNA TGCAGTGCTAGAGGAGGGGGCACGGACACCGGGGAGCTGTTTTTT. It yields the protein CSARGGGTDTGELFF.

The CDR3: CASSPGGWGPRANTF. In nucleotides, the CDR3 is TGTGCCAGCAGCCCTGGTGGGTGGGGCCCTCGGGCGAACACCTTC. The chain is built from TRBV3-1 and TRBJ1-2, with D possibly being TRBD1 (5 bases). This CDR3 is 15 amino acids long. Per the germline V gene, CDR1 is LGHDT and CDR2 is YNNKEL (reference sequence). V lost 4 bases and J 12 bases, leaving 24 bases between the germline ends.

In this sample, this clonotype turned up many times. V and J are TRBV20-1 and TRBJ2-7; 8 nucleotides agree with TRBD2. V shed 3 bases and J 5 bases; nucleotides not matched to a gene: 6. The CDR3 covers 13 residues. Germline assignment: CDR1 DFQATT and CDR2 SNEGSKA (reference sequence). The CDR3 loop reads CSASGRGRHEQYF. In nucleotides, the CDR3 is TGCAGTGCTAGCGGGAGGGGCCGCCACGAGCAGTACTTC.